A selection of T cell receptor beta chains follows, all from one sample in a study of blood T cell repertoires in COVID-19. Sequencing used immunoSEQ multiplex PCR; TCRdb keeps in-frame clones, though not all of them. Of around 70,000 clones listed, about 80% are singletons. Sequencing was performed on peripheral blood. The receptors originated from a man aged 65 to 79 who had recovered from COVID-19. CDR3s include the opening cysteine and the closing phenylalanine or tryptophan. Fields, in order: CDR3 DNA, CDR3 protein, D gene, clone size, V gene, J gene. The D gene is left open where the match is weak. Part of the rows lack a size; the others show once, few, many or a class for expanded clones.

TGCGCCAGCAGCTTCTCCCGGGACAGGGTTAACTCACCCCTCCACTTT	CASSFSRDRVNSPLHF	TRBD1	NA	TRBV5-1	TRBJ1-6
TGTGCCAGCAGCCACCCCGGGACTAGCGGCCACGGGGAGCTGTTTTTT	CASSHPGTSGHGELFF	TRBD2	NA	TRBV3-1/TRBV3-2	TRBJ2-2
TGTGCCAGCAGTGTCGGACAGACCGAGCAGTACTTC	CASSVGQTEQYF	NA	few	TRBV12-3/TRBV12-4	TRBJ2-7
TGTGCCAGCAGTTCGAGCCCCCGACGGGTTGCTGAAGCTTTCTTT	CASSSSPRRVAEAFF	NA	NA	TRBV6-5	TRBJ1-1
TGTGCCAGTAGGATACAGGCAGGGGCCCCCTACGAGCAGTACTTC	CASRIQAGAPYEQYF	NA	NA	TRBV6-5	TRBJ2-7
TGTGCCAGCAGCTTAGGCGGACAGGGATGGTACGAGCAGTACTTC	CASSLGGQGWYEQYF	TRBD1	NA	TRBV11-2	TRBJ2-7
TGTGCCTGGAGTGTAGACTTGAACTACGAGCAGTACTTC	CAWSVDLNYEQYF	NA	NA	TRBV30	TRBJ2-7
TGTGCCAGCAGCCAACCGACAGGGGTCATGGGGAAGACCCAGTACTTC	CASSQPTGVMGKTQYF	TRBD1	NA	TRBV3-1/TRBV3-2	TRBJ2-5
TGTGCCAGCAGCTTAAGTATGTCTAGCAGGGAGACCCAGTACTTC	CASSLSMSSRETQYF	NA	NA	TRBV7-9	TRBJ2-5
TGTGCCAGCAGTTTATCGCTTGACAGGGGGCTGGGTGGCTACACCTTC	CASSLSLDRGLGGYTF	TRBD1	few	TRBV27	TRBJ1-2
TGTGCCAGCAGCTTAGCGCCCCTAGCGGGAGGGCGCATCAGCTTC	CASSLAPLAGGRISF	TRBD2	few	TRBV7-6	TRBJ2-7
TGTGCCAGCAGTGTGGGACAGGGAGGCACTGAGCAGTTCTTC	CASSVGQGGTEQFF	TRBD1	NA	TRBV2	TRBJ2-1
TGTGCCAGCAGAAATTCAGGGGGCGGCTCACCCCTCCACTTT	CASRNSGGGSPLHF	TRBD1	NA	TRBV28	TRBJ1-6
TGTGCCATCAGAGGGCTAGCGGGAGCATTCCACGAGCAGTACTTC	CAIRGLAGAFHEQYF	TRBD2	NA	TRBV10-3	TRBJ2-7
TGTGCCAGCAGCACACAGGGTATTAGTCAAGAGACCCAGTACTTC	CASSTQGISQETQYF	NA	NA	TRBV7-2	TRBJ2-5
TGTGCCAGCAGCCCCCAGGGAATCGGGCCCCAGCATTTT	CASSPQGIGPQHF	NA	NA	TRBV7-2	TRBJ1-5
TGTGCCAGCAGCGATACAGGGGGTGCAACCTCTGGAAACACCATATATTTT	CASSDTGGATSGNTIYF	TRBD1	NA	TRBV5-6	TRBJ1-3
TGCAGCGCCGGGACTAGCGGCGCGGTAACAGATACGTTCGCTTTT	CSAGTSGAVTDTFAF	TRBD2	NA	TRBV29-1	TRBJ2-3
TGTGCCAGCAGTTTAGAGGGTAACTCCTACAATGAGCAGTTCTTC	CASSLEGNSYNEQFF	NA	NA	TRBV28	TRBJ2-1
TGTGCCAGCAGCTCGGACAGGGGGCTTGGAAACACCATATATTTT	CASSSDRGLGNTIYF	TRBD1	NA	TRBV7-9	TRBJ1-3
TGTGCCAGCAGTTGGGAGACACAAGAGACCCAGTACTTC	CASSWETQETQYF	NA	few	TRBV6-2/TRBV6-3	TRBJ2-5
TGTGCCAGCAGCCCCGACAGGACCGACAATGAGCAGTTCTTC	CASSPDRTDNEQFF	NA	NA	TRBV11-2	TRBJ2-1
TGTGCCAGCAGCTTCCAGGGCTCTTATGGCTACACCTTC	CASSFQGSYGYTF	NA	NA	TRBV11-2	TRBJ1-2
TGCAGCGTTGAAGACGCGGCCCAGGGCTCCGGGGAGCTGTTTTTT	CSVEDAAQGSGELFF	NA	few	TRBV29-1	TRBJ2-2